The 24 T cell receptor beta chains below were found in one sample sequenced in a study of shared clonotypes between healthy human individuals. This table comes from immunoSEQ multiplex PCR, and its TCRdb copy is limited to in-frame clones, with some not included. The sample lists just over 2,000,000 clones; roughly 95% were seen once. Naive CD8 isolation took CD45RO-negative cells positively selected for CCR7 and excluded terminally differentiated effector memory CD45RA+ cells. The sequenced material came from naive CD8+ T cells sorted from blood. These receptors originate from a man younger than 35 in good health.

This chain uses TRBV30 with TRBJ1-5, with a possible D match to TRBD1 (6 bases). This CDR3 is built from 12 residues. Trimming removed 3 bases at V and 6 bases at J, with 9 bases between. Per the germline V gene, CDR1 is GTSNPN and CDR2 is SVGIG (reference sequence). CDR3 sequence (DNA): TGTGCCTGGAGCGGACAGTCTCAGCCCCAGCATTTT. Amino acid sequence: CAWSGQSQPQHF.

The chain recombines TRBV27 with TRBJ1-1; 7 bases align to TRBD1. This CDR3 is built from 13 residues. Looked up from germline, CDR1 is MNHEY and CDR2 is SMNVEV (reference sequence). J gave up 7 bases and V 5 bases, and 7 bases lay outside the gene matches. This chain's CDR3 is CASSIMGQSEAFF. The CDR3 region has the DNA TGTGCCAGCAGTATAATGGGACAGAGTGAAGCTTTCTTT.

V usage is TRBV13 and J usage is TRBJ1-6; tentative D call: TRBD1 (6 bases). V was trimmed by 5 bases and J by 8 bases, leaving 13 bases between them. The germline CDR1 and CDR2 sequences are PRHDT and FYEKMQ (reference sequence). This CDR3 comprises 14 residues. CDR3 sequence reads: CASSGGLADSPLHF. The DNA of the CDR3 is TGTGCCAGCAGCGGGGGCCTGGCGGATTCACCCCTCCACTTT.

The genes are TRBV9 and TRBJ2-5; TRBD2 agrees at 11 bases. CDR1 is SGDLS, CDR2 YYNGEE, per germline. The J segment lost 4 bases and the V segment lost 4 bases, leaving 3 bases of the junction unmatched. The CDR3 extends over 14 amino acids. The DNA of the CDR3 is TGTGCCAGCAGCCCTGGGACTAGCGGAGAGACCCAGTACTTC. Protein sequence: CASSPGTSGETQYF.

The chain uses TRBV6-1 and TRBJ2-2; D remains unclear. Germline CDR1 and CDR2: MNHNS and SASEGT. The CDR3 extends over 12 amino acids. V lost 10 bases and J 6 bases, leaving 12 bases between the germline ends. Written as DNA, the CDR3 is TGTGCCACCTTCTGGGTGGCCGGGGAGCTGTTTTTT. Translating it yields CATFWVAGELFF.

The chain carries TRBV28 and TRBJ1-5, with D perhaps TRBD1 (5 bases). The CDR3 sequence is 12 residues long. Trimming shortened V by 2 bases and J by 13 bases, and 12 bases separated the two germline ends. Germline values: CDR1 MDHEN, CDR2 SYDVKM. The CDR3 sequence: CASSLRVGQQHF. The CDR3 DNA reads TGTGCCAGCAGTTTACGGGTCGGACAACAGCATTTT.

This clone was counted a few times. Distinct nucleotide sequences in the sample also encode this CDR3. The V gene is TRBV11-2, the J gene TRBJ2-7, with D tentatively TRBD1 or TRBD2 (5 bases each). Trimming left V 3 bases short and J 0 bases short, with 6 bases between. Looked up from germline, CDR1 is SGHAT and CDR2 is FQNNGV. The CDR3 runs to 13 residues. As DNA, the CDR3 is TGTGCCAGCAGCTTTGGGACCTCCTACGAGCAGTACTTC. This encodes CASSFGTSYEQYF.

The genes are TRBV5-4 and TRBJ2-7; no clear D gene. CDR1 and CDR2 from the germline V gene are SGHNT and YYREEE (reference sequence). There are 13 residues in the CDR3. V was shortened by 4 bases and J by 1 base, with 9 bases between the two germline ends. The CDR3 DNA reads as TGTGCCAGCAGCCCGACCAATTCCTACGAGCAGTACTTC. This codes for CASSPTNSYEQYF.

The rearrangement links TRBV4-3 to TRBJ2-7, with D possibly TRBD1 on 6 matching bases. The CDR3 is 16 amino acids. The V end lost 0 bases, the J end lost 3 bases, and 15 bases lay between the germline ends. Looked up from germline, CDR1 is LGHNA and CDR2 is YSLEER. Written as DNA, the CDR3 is TGCGCCAGCAGCCAAGAATTCCTTGCAGGGGACTACGAGCAGTACTTC. Translated, it gives CASSQEFLAGDYEQYF.

The chain has TRBV30 and TRBJ1-4; 7 nucleotides align to TRBD1. CDR1 and CDR2 (germline): GTSNPN, SVGIG (reference sequence). The V gene end was trimmed by 2 bases and the J gene end by 0 bases; junction bases not matched to a gene: 3. The CDR3 spans 15 residues. CDR3 in amino acids: CAWSRQGATNEKLFF. CDR3 DNA: TGTGCCTGGAGTCGGCAGGGGGCAACTAATGAAAAACTGTTTTTT.

This chain links TRBV30 with TRBJ2-1, with 14 bases fitting TRBD2. The V segment lost 2 bases and the J segment 8 bases; nucleotides outside the gene matches: 5. CDR1 and CDR2 from the germline V gene are GTSNPN and SVGIG (reference sequence). The CDR3 consists of 15 residues. Here the CDR3 DNA reads TGTGCCTGGAGTCGGACTAGCGGGGGGAAAGATGAGCAGTTCTTC. It specifies CAWSRTSGGKDEQFF.

The chain links TRBV6-1 to TRBJ2-1; TRBD2 agrees at 10 bases. J was trimmed by 2 bases and V by 5 bases; bases with no gene match: 0. Germline assignment: CDR1 MNHNS and CDR2 SASEGT. The CDR3 is 14 residues long. The DNA of the CDR3 is TGTGCCAGCAGTACTAGCGGGACCTACAATGAGCAGTTCTTC. Its protein product is CASSTSGTYNEQFF.

This clone is a singleton in its sample. V usage is TRBV2 and J usage is TRBJ2-5; 10 bases fit TRBD2. Germline-derived CDR1 and CDR2 are SNHLY and FYNNEI. V lost 5 bases, J lost 5 bases, and 11 bases stayed unmatched. The CDR3 covers 16 residues. The CDR3 here is CASSTTGTSVVETQYF. As DNA, the CDR3 is TGTGCCAGCAGTACTACCGGGACTAGCGTAGTTGAGACCCAGTACTTC.

V gene TRBV6-5 combines with J gene TRBJ2-3; 9 nucleotides align to TRBD2. CDR3 length: 15 amino acids. Germline CDR1 MNHEY, CDR2 SVGAGI. Unmatched junction bases numbered 3, after V lost 5 bases and J lost 0 bases. CDR3 sequence (DNA): TGTGCCAGCAGTCAAACTAGCGGGAGCACAGATACGCAGTATTTT. Translating it yields CASSQTSGSTDTQYF.

The chain couples TRBV4-1 to TRBJ2-7; D ambiguous. V lost 1 base and J lost 2, with 6 bases in between. Per germline, CDR1 MGHRA and CDR2 YSYEKL. The CDR3 sequence is 13 residues long. The chain's CDR3 is CASSQVVTYEQYF. The CDR3 coding sequence is TGCGCCAGCAGCCAAGTTGTTACCTACGAGCAGTACTTC.

This clone was counted a single time. The V call is TRBV2, the J call TRBJ2-3; no firm D call. Germline loops: CDR1 SNHLY, CDR2 FYNNEI. V lost 7 bases and J lost 0, with 17 bases in between. The CDR3 length is 16 residues. In DNA, the CDR3 is TGTGCCAGCACCAAGCAGGCCAGAGGTAGCACAGATACGCAGTATTTT. It encodes CASTKQARGSTDTQYF.

This CDR3 is CASRQGGTYGYTF. CDR3 nucleotide sequence: TGTGCCAGCAGACAGGGGGGGACCTATGGCTACACCTTC. The chain carries TRBV7-9 and TRBJ1-2; 8 nucleotides match TRBD1. J gave up 4 bases and V 6 bases, and 4 bases lay outside the gene matches. Germline lookup yields CDR1 SEHNR and CDR2 FQNEAQ (reference sequence). CDR3 length: 13 residues.

The genes are TRBV7-9 and TRBJ2-1; possible D gene TRBD2, 7 bases. Trimming took 0 bases from V and 3 from J, leaving 12 bases between them. This CDR3 has 16 residues. CDR1 and CDR2 (germline): SEHNR, FQNEAQ (reference sequence). In DNA, the CDR3 is TGTGCCAGCAGCTTAGCGGGGGGGCCCAACTACAATGAGCAGTTCTTC. As protein: CASSLAGGPNYNEQFF. Based on the CDR3 plus reference TRBV7-9 and TRBJ2-1, the full variable domain is DTGVSQNPRHKITKRGQNVTFRCDPISEHNRLYWYRQTLGQGPEFLTYFQNEAQLEKSRLLSDRFSAERPKGSFSTLEIQRTEQGDSAMYLCASSLAGGPNYNEQFFGPGTRLTVL.

The chain employs TRBV7-9 and TRBJ2-7, with D uncertain. Germline V gene sequence: CDR1 SEHNR, CDR2 FQNEAQ (reference sequence). CDR3 length: 13 amino acids. Trimming removed 6 bases at V and 9 bases at J, with 18 bases between. CDR3 DNA: TGTGCCAGCAGACCACTATCCGAAGGGTGGCAGTACTTC. The encoded protein is CASRPLSEGWQYF.

This clone was seen a single time. This rearrangement joins TRBV4-3 to TRBJ2-5; 11 nucleotides agree with TRBD2. V lost 4 bases, J lost 5 bases, and 9 bases stayed unmatched. Germline lookup yields CDR1 LGHNA and CDR2 YSLEER. The CDR3 is 16 residues long. The CDR3 bases are TGCGCCAGCAGCCCTGGGACTAGCGGATCGTGGGAGACCCAGTACTTC. It specifies CASSPGTSGSWETQYF.

In this sample, this clone turned up once. Here the CDR3 reads CASSVLPYRADTQYF. The CDR3 nucleotides read TGTGCCAGCAGCGTACTTCCCTACAGGGCAGATACGCAGTATTTT. The chain has TRBV7-2 and TRBJ2-3; maybe TRBD1 (6 bases). Deletions cut 5 bases from V and 4 bases from J, with 16 bases between. The CDR3 runs 15 residues. Germline V gene lookup returns CDR1 SGHTA and CDR2 FQGNSA.

The chain uses TRBV7-4 and TRBJ2-7; 7 nucleotides align to TRBD2. The germline CDR1 and CDR2 sequences are SGHVT and SQSDAQ. V lost 4 bases to trimming and J lost 2 bases; unmatched junction nucleotides: 8. The CDR3 is 15 amino acids. The CDR3 coding sequence is TGTGCCAGCAGCTGTGGACTAGTAGGGCCCTACGAGCAGTACTTC. Encoded protein: CASSCGLVGPYEQYF. Full variable domain (outside the CDR3, taken from reference TRBV7-4 and TRBJ2-7): GAGVSQSPRYKVAKRGRDVALRCDSISGHVTLYWYRQTLGQGSEVLTYSQSDAQRDKSGRPSGRFSAERPERSVSTLKIQRTEQGDSAVYLCASSCGLVGPYEQYFGPGTRLTVT.

The chain combines TRBV5-6 with TRBJ2-5, with a weak D call TRBD1 (6 bases). The J call may be incorrect, as the DNA end agrees better with TRBJ2-7. The CDR3 totals 13 residues. The germline gives CDR1 SGHDT, CDR2 YYEEEE. In DNA, the CDR3 is TGTGCCAGCAGCATCGGGACAAGCTACGAGCAGTACTTC. As protein: CASSIGTSYEQYF.

The V and J genes are TRBV7-2 and TRBJ2-7, with D possibly TRBD2 on 6 matching bases. This CDR3 spans 14 amino acids. Trimming shortened V by 3 bases and J by 5 bases, and 14 bases separated the two germline ends. Per the germline V gene, CDR1 is SGHTA and CDR2 is FQGNSA. The CDR3 region has the DNA TGTGCCAGCAGCTTCGGTGGGAGGTCTGACGAGCAGTACTTC. Translated, it gives CASSFGGRSDEQYF. Full variable domain (remainder filled in from reference TRBV7-2 and TRBJ2-7): GAGVSQSPSNKVTEKGKDVELRCDPISGHTALYWYRQSLGQGLEFLIYFQGNSAPDKSGLPSDRFSAERTGGSVSTLTIQRTQQEDSAVYLCASSFGGRSDEQYFGPGTRLTVT.